Listed below are T cell receptor beta chains from one sample, sequenced in a study of Graves' ophthalmopathy and Graves' hyperthyroidism. A single record per CDR3 protein comes from TCRdb applying MiXCR to the multiplex PCR reads. This table has 150,000 to 200,000 distinct CDR3 sequences, under 45% appearing once. Specimen: peripheral blood. The receptors were gathered from a man aged 30 to 39 with Graves' ophthalmopathy. Both conserved end residues are part of each CDR3. The D gene is left open where the match is weak. Expanded clones are given a class, and other clones once, few, many or no size at all.

v_gene: TRBV20-1; j_gene: TRBJ2-7; abundance: many; d_gene: NA; CDR3nt: TGCAGTGCTAGATCCCTTAGGACTTTCTCCTACGAGCAGTACTTC; CDR3aa: CSARSLRTFSYEQYF
v_gene: TRBV6-5; j_gene: TRBJ1-2; abundance: many; d_gene: NA; CDR3nt: TGTGCCAGCAGTTACTCGGAGGGGGACGGCTACACCTTC; CDR3aa: CASSYSEGDGYTF
v_gene: TRBV24-1; j_gene: TRBJ1-2; abundance: NA; d_gene: NA; CDR3nt: TGTGCCACCAGTGATTTCGGAAACTATGGCTACACCTTC; CDR3aa: CATSDFGNYGYTF
v_gene: TRBV6-1; j_gene: TRBJ2-2; abundance: few; d_gene: NA; CDR3nt: TGTGCCAGCCTGGTTGAATCACTCGGGACCGGGGAGCTGTTTTTT; CDR3aa: CASLVESLGTGELFF
v_gene: TRBV19; j_gene: TRBJ2-7; abundance: many; d_gene: TRBD2; CDR3nt: TGTGCCAGTAGTATTGGGCTAGCGGGAGGGACACCCTACGAGCAGTACTTC; CDR3aa: CASSIGLAGGTPYEQYF
v_gene: TRBV27; j_gene: TRBJ1-6; abundance: many; d_gene: NA; CDR3nt: TGTGCCAGCAGTCCCAAAGGGAACTATAATTCACCCCTCCACTTT; CDR3aa: CASSPKGNYNSPLHF
v_gene: TRBV27; j_gene: TRBJ1-5; abundance: many; d_gene: NA; CDR3nt: TGTGCCAGCAGTTTCTCCCCAGGGAGCAATCAGCCCCAGCATTTT; CDR3aa: CASSFSPGSNQPQHF
v_gene: TRBV6-2/TRBV6-3; j_gene: TRBJ2-7; abundance: many; d_gene: TRBD2; CDR3nt: TGTGCCAGCAGTTACGTGCCTCGCGGGAGGAGCTCCTACGAGCAGTACTTC; CDR3aa: CASSYVPRGRSSYEQYF
v_gene: TRBV10-3; j_gene: TRBJ2-7; abundance: NA; d_gene: NA; CDR3nt: TGTGCCTGCCGTTCCGGGTACGAGCAGTACTTC; CDR3aa: CACRSGYEQYF
v_gene: TRBV6-4; j_gene: TRBJ1-1; abundance: NA; d_gene: NA; CDR3nt: TGTGCCAGCAGTGATTCGGACAGTAACACTGAAGCTTTCTTT; CDR3aa: CASSDSDSNTEAFF
v_gene: TRBV30; j_gene: TRBJ1-5; abundance: NA; d_gene: NA; CDR3nt: TGTGCCTGGAATGGGGACGGTAGCAATCAGCCCCAGCATTTT; CDR3aa: CAWNGDGSNQPQHF
v_gene: TRBV7-9; j_gene: TRBJ2-2; abundance: NA; d_gene: TRBD1; CDR3nt: TGTGCCAGCAGCCAACAGGGGGCCGGGGAGCTGTTTTTT; CDR3aa: CASSQQGAGELFF